The following is a T cell receptor beta chain sequence with its context. Antigen: not known. The study ran its PCR with 60 Vbeta and 13 Jbeta primers. Clones were read by immunoSEQ multiplex PCR, and TCRdb kept only the in-frame ones, dropping some. The sample has approximately 140,000 clones. This sample was taken from a study of cytomegalovirus exposure and HLA in healthy donors. The wider study: Among around 170 million T cells, an earlier analysis found 120 million or so unique TCR beta sequences.

General observations from the study: The study put 150 or so TCR beta chains on its list as cytomegalovirus-associated.

Germline V lookup: CDR1 LGHNA, CDR2 YNFKEQ. V lost 0 bases to trimming and J lost 0 bases; unmatched junction nucleotides: 7. There are 17 residues in the CDR3. Sequencing was done on a sample of PBMCs. The rearrangement links TRBV4-2 to TRBJ2-7; 8 bases line up with TRBD2. The receptor's source is a man in his forties in good health and CMV-seronegative. In DNA, the CDR3 is TGTGCCAGCAGCCAAGAAGTCCTAGCGGGTCGCTCCTACGAGCAGTACTTC. Its protein product is CASSQEVLAGRSYEQYF.